Sequencing of this T cell receptor (beta chain) was carried out in a study of blood T cell repertoires in COVID-19. Study as a whole: Donors in the United States, Italy and Spain gave samples during acute or convalescent COVID-19. The analysed material was cDNA or gDNA that came from T cells, B-cell-depleted T cells, or PBMCs.

The method was immunoSEQ multiplex PCR; TCRdb's version includes in-frame clones alone and lacks a portion of them. Here the sample spans nearly 250,000 clones, 65% to 90% being singletons. Trimming removed 5 bases from V and 0 bases from J; junction bases left unmatched: 2. CDR1 and CDR2 from the germline V gene are SGHNT and YENEEA. This CDR3 has 15 residues. The chain is built from TRBV11-3 and TRBJ2-2, with 8 bases aligning to TRBD2. The TCR originated in a woman between 50 and 59 years old with acute COVID-19. The sequencing sample was made of PBMCs or T cells enriched from blood (not recorded which). For the CDR3, the DNA is TGTGCCAGCAGCCCGGGGGGGACGAACACCGGGGAGCTGTTTTTT. Protein: CASSPGGTNTGELFF.